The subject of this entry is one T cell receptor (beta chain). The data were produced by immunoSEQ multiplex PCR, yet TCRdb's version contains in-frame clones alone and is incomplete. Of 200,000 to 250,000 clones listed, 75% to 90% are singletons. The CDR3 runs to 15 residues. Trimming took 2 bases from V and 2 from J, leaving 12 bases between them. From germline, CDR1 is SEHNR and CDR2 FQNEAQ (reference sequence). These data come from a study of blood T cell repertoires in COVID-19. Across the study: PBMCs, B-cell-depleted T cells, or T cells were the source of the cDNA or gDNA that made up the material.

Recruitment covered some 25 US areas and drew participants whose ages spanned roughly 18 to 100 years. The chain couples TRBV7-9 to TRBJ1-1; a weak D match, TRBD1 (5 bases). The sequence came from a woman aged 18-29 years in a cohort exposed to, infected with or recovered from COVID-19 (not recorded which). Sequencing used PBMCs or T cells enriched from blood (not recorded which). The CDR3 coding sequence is TGTGCCAGCAGCTTATACGGGACTGACAACACTGAAGCTTTCTTT. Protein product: CASSLYGTDNTEAFF.